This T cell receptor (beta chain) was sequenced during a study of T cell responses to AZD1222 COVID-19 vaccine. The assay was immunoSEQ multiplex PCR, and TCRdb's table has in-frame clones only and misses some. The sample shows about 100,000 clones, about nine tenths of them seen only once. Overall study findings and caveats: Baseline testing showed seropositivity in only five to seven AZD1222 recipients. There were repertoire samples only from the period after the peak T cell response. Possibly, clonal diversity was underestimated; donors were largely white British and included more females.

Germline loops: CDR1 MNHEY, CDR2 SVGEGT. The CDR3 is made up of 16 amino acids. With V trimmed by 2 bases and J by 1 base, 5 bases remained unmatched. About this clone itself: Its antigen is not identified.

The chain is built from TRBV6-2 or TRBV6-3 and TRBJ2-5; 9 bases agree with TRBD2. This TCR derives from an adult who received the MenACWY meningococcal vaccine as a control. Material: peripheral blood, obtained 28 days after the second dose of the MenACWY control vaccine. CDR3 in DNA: TGTGCCAGCAGTTACGAAGCGGGGGGCATCCAAGAGACCCAGTACTTC. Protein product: CASSYEAGGIQETQYF.